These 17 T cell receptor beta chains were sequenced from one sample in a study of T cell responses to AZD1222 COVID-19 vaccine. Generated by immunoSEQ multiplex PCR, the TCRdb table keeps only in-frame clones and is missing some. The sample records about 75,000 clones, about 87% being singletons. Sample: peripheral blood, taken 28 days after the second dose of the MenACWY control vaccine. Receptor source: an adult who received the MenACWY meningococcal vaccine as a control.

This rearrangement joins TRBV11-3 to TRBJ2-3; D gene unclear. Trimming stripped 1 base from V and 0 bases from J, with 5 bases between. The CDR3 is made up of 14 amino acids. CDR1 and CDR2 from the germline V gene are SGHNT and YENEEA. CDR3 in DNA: TGTGCCAGCAGCTTAGGTGCTAGCACAGATACGCAGTATTTT. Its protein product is CASSLGASTDTQYF.

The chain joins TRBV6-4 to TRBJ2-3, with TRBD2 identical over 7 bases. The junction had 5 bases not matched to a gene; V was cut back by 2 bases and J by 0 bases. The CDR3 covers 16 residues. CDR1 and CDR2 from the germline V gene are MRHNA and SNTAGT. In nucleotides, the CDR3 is TGTGCCAGCAGTGACCGATGGGGGGGAAGCACAGATACGCAGTATTTT. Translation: CASSDRWGGSTDTQYF.

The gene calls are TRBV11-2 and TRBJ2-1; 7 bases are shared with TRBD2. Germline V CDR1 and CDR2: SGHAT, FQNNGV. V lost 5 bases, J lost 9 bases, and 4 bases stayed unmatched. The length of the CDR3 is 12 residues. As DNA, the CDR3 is TGTGCCAGCAGCCCGCGGGGGAGTGAGCAGTTCTTC. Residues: CASSPRGSEQFF. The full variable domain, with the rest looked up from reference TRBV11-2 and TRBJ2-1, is EAGVAQSPRYKIIEKRQSVAFWCNPISGHATLYWYQQILGQGPKLLIQFQNNGVVDDSQLPKDRFSAERLKGVDSTLKIQPAKLEDSAVYLCASSPRGSEQFFGPGTRLTVL.

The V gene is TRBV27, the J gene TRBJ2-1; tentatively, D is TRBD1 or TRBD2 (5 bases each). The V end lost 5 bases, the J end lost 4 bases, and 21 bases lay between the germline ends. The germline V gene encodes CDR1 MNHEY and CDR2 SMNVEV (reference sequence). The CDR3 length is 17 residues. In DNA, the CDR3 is TGTGCCAGCAGTCCCTCCGGGGCCCGAAACAGTTACAATGAGCAGTTCTTC. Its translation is CASSPSGARNSYNEQFF.

CDR3 nucleotides: TGTGCCAGCAGCTTAAAGGGGACTGCTTATGGCTACACCTTC. It specifies CASSLKGTAYGYTF. V and J are TRBV7-2 and TRBJ1-2; possibly TRBD1 for D (5 bases). The CDR3 has 14 residues. CDR1 is SGHTA and CDR2 is FQGNSA in the germline V gene. The germline V and J ends were trimmed by 2 bases and 5 bases, with 12 bases remaining between them.

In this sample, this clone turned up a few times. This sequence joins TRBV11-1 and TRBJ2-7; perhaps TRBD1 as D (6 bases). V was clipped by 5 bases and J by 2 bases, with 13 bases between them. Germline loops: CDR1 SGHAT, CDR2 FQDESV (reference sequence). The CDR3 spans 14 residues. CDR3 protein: CASSPQQGAYEQYF. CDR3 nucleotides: TGTGCCAGCAGCCCCCAACAGGGAGCCTACGAGCAGTACTTC.

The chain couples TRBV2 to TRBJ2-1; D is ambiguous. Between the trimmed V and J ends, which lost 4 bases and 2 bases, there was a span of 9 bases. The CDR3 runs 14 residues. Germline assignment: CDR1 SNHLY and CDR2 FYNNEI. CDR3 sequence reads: CASSANSPYNEQFF. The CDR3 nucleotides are TGTGCCAGCAGTGCCAACAGTCCCTACAATGAGCAGTTCTTC.

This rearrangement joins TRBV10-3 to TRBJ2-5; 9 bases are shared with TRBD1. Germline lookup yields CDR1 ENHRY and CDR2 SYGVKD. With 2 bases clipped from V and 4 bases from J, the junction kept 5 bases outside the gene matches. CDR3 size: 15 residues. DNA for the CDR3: TGTGCCATCAGTGAGGGTGACAGGGGGGTAGAGACCCAGTACTTC. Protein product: CAISEGDRGVETQYF.

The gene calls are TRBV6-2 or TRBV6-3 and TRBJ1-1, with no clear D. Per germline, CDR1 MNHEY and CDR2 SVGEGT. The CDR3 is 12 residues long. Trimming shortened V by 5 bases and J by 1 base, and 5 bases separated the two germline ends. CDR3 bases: TGTGCCAGCAGTGACCCGAACACTGAAGCTTTCTTT. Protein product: CASSDPNTEAFF.

The CDR3 reads CASNPPQGRDEQYF. DNA of the CDR3: TGTGCCAGCAATCCCCCCCAGGGGCGCGACGAGCAGTACTTC. This chain joins TRBV6-5 and TRBJ2-7, with a possible D match to TRBD1 (6 bases). The CDR3 spans 14 residues. Looked up from germline, CDR1 is MNHEY and CDR2 is SVGAGI. The V gene lost 7 bases and the J gene lost 5 bases, with 18 bases spanning the gap.

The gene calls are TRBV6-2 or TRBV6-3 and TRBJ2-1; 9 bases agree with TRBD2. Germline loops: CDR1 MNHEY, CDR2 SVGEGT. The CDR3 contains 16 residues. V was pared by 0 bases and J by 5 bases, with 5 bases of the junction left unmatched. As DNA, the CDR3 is TGTGCCAGCAGTTACTCGAAAGCGGGGGGTGACAATGAGCAGTTCTTC. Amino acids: CASSYSKAGGDNEQFF.

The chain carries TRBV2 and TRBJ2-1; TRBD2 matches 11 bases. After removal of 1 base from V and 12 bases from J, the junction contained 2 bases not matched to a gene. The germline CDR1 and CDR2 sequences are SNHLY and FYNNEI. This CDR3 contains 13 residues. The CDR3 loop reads CASSEGTSGPQFF. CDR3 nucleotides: TGTGCCAGCAGTGAAGGGACTAGCGGGCCGCAGTTCTTC.

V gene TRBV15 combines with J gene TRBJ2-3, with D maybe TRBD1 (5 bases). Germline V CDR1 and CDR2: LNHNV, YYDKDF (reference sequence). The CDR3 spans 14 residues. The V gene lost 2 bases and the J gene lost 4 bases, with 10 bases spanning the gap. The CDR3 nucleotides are TGTGCCACCAGCAGATCCCAGGGTCCAGATACGCAGTATTTT. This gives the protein CATSRSQGPDTQYF.

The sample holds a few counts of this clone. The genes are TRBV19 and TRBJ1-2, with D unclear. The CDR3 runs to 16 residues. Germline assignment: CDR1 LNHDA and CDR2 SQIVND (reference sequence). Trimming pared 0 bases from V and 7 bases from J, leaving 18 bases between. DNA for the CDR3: TGTGCCAGTAGTATAGACCTACAAACCCCAAAGGTTGGCTACACCTTC. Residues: CASSIDLQTPKVGYTF.

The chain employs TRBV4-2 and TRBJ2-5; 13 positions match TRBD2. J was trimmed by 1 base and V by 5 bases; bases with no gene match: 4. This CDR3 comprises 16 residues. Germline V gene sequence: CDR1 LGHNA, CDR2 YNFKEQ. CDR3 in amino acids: CASSAGTSGAQETQYF. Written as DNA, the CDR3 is TGTGCCAGCAGCGCCGGGACTAGCGGGGCCCAAGAGACCCAGTACTTC.

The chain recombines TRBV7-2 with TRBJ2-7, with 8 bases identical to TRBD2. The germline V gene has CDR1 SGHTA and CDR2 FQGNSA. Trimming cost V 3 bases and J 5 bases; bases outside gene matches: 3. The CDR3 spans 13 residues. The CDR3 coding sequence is TGTGCCAGCAGCTTGCGGGAGGTCCACGAGCAGTACTTC. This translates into CASSLREVHEQYF.

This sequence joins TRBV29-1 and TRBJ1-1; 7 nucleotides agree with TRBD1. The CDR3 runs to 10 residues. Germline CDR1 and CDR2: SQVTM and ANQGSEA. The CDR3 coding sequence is TGCGGGACAGAGAACACTGAAGCTTTCTTT. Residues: CGTENTEAFF.